The 8 T cell receptor beta chains below were found in one sample sequenced in a study of beta chain features in type 1 diabetes. Expressed TCRB transcripts were sequenced because the isolated RNA had all been reverse transcribed beforehand. The method was immunoSEQ multiplex PCR; TCRdb's version includes in-frame clones alone and lacks a portion of them. The top ten hold roughly 0.019% of the sample, which has a few hundred thousand clones, more than 12% seen once. Input material: naive CD4+ T cells from blood. The receptors come from a woman aged 18-29 years in good health.

V usage is TRBV28 and J usage is TRBJ2-7; 8 nucleotides line up with TRBD1. Trimming removed 6 bases from V and 1 base from J; junction bases left unmatched: 11. The V gene's germline CDR1 is MDHEN and CDR2 SYDVKM. The CDR3 has 16 residues. The CDR3 reads CASSTMGTGPSYEQYF. The CDR3 nucleotides are TGTGCCAGCAGCACAATGGGGACAGGTCCTTCCTACGAGCAGTACTTC.

The table lists this clone with a few counts. The chain recombines TRBV28 with TRBJ2-3, with 14 bases identical to TRBD2. This CDR3 contains 18 residues. J gave up 1 base and V 3 bases, and 6 bases lay outside the gene matches. Germline V gene lookup returns CDR1 MDHEN and CDR2 SYDVKM. The CDR3 spells CASSLRLAGGPGTDTQYF. Written as DNA, the CDR3 is TGTGCCAGCAGTTTGCGACTAGCGGGAGGGCCGGGCACAGATACGCAGTATTTT.

The chain has TRBV28 and TRBJ2-7, with 8 bases that match TRBD1. Germline-derived CDR1 and CDR2 are MDHEN and SYDVKM. The CDR3 runs to 14 residues. The V and J ends lost 4 bases and 3 bases, in that order; junction bases with no gene match: 5. CDR3 sequence (DNA): TGTGCCAGCAGTTGGCCGGGACAGGTCTACGAGCAGTACTTC. Translating gives CASSWPGQVYEQYF.

V and J are TRBV7-3 and TRBJ2-3; tentatively, D is TRBD1 (5 bases). CDR3 length: 15 residues. CDR1 SGHTA and CDR2 FQGTGA come from the germline V gene. The V end was cut by 2 bases, the J end by 1 base, with 10 bases between. CDR3 coding DNA: TGTGCCAGCAGCTTAGTCGGCAGGGGCACAGATACGCAGTATTTT. It translates to CASSLVGRGTDTQYF. The complete variable domain, with remaining parts taken from reference TRBV7-3 and TRBJ2-3, reads GAGVSQTPSNKVTEKGKYVELRCDPISGHTALYWYRQSLGQGPEFLIYFQGTGAADDSGLPNDRFFAVRPEGSVSTLKIQRTERGDSAVYLCASSLVGRGTDTQYFGPGTRLTVL.

In DNA form, the CDR3 reads TGCGCCAGCAGCCAAGGGCGGGCCTCTGGGGCCAACGTCCTGACTTTC. Translation gives CASSQGRASGANVLTF. V is TRBV4-1 and J is TRBJ2-6; D may be TRBD2 (5 bases). The CDR3 totals 16 residues. Germline CDR1 and CDR2: MGHRA and YSYEKL. Trimming stripped 1 base from V and 0 bases from J, with 7 bases between.

J is TRBJ2-2 and V is TRBV2, with D maybe TRBD1 (7 bases). Trimming shortened V by 8 bases and J by 0 bases, and 10 bases separated the two germline ends. CDR3 length: 14 amino acids. The germline V gene has CDR1 SNHLY and CDR2 FYNNEI. The CDR3 DNA reads TGTGCCAGCGGGGGGACAGCGAACACCGGGGAGCTGTTTTTT. As protein: CASGGTANTGELFF.

The rearrangement uses TRBV6-5 and TRBJ2-7, with 9 positions matching TRBD1. The CDR3 runs to 16 residues. Germline assignment: CDR1 MNHEY and CDR2 SVGAGI. Losses at the gene ends were 0 bases for V and 2 bases for J; bases not matched to a gene: 5. CDR3 sequence reads: CASSYSGTGNTYEQYF. The CDR3 DNA sequence: TGTGCCAGCAGTTACTCTGGGACAGGGAATACCTACGAGCAGTACTTC.

This clone was picked up a small number of times. The chain carries TRBV29-1 and TRBJ2-7; the match to TRBD2 covers 9 bases. Losses at the gene ends were 4 bases for V and 4 bases for J; bases not matched to a gene: 11. This CDR3 has 15 amino acids. Germline V lookup: CDR1 SQVTM, CDR2 ANQGSEA. The CDR3 here is CSVVIGSGRLYEQYF. The CDR3 DNA is TGCAGCGTTGTTATTGGGAGCGGGAGGCTATACGAGCAGTACTTC.